A single T cell receptor (beta chain) is shown here with its context. As yet, its antigen is unknown. The CDR3 sequence is 15 residues long. The V gene's germline CDR1 is SNHLY and CDR2 FYNNEI. V was shortened by 4 bases and J by 2 bases, with 13 bases between the two germline ends. The data were obtained in a study of beta chain features in type 1 diabetes. Across the whole study: Healthy donors, compared against patients, showed similar age, gender and cell yields. There were 107,917,701 sorted cells examined across all samples.

Whole-study findings and limits: Patients with Type 1 diabetes showed moderately but significantly shorter TCRB CDR3s in all four CD4+ subsets. HLA influence on TCRB rearrangement stayed unresolved here.

All of the isolated RNA was reverse transcribed, so expressed TCRB transcripts were sequenced. TCRdb's copy holds only in-frame clones and misses some; the assay was immunoSEQ multiplex PCR. The sample consists of 140,000 or so clones, approximately 13% of them appearing once. The V call is TRBV2, the J call TRBJ2-3, with D perhaps TRBD2 (7 bases). Sequencing was done on a sample of central memory CD4+ T cells from blood. The TCR originated in a man aged 18 to 30 with type 1 diabetes. This CDR3 is CASSGAGGLTDTQYF. DNA of the CDR3: TGTGCCAGCAGTGGTGCCGGGGGGCTCACAGATACGCAGTATTTT.